The 2 T cell receptor beta chains listed next were all sequenced from one sample in a study of blood T cell repertoires in COVID-19. The method was immunoSEQ multiplex PCR; TCRdb's version includes in-frame clones alone and lacks a portion of them. Found here are 110,000 or so clones, around 82% of them singletons; the top ten hold about 4.5%. The sequencing sample was made of peripheral blood. These receptors all come from a human donor in a cohort sampled during active or convalescent COVID-19.

The chain joins TRBV3-1 (or the pseudogene TRBV3-2) to TRBJ2-1; 10 bases fit TRBD2. The CDR3 length is 15 residues. V gave up 5 bases and J gave up 3 bases; unmatched junction bases: 4. In germline, CDR1 is LGHDT, CDR2 YNNKEL (reference sequence). This CDR3 reads CASSFRLAGYNEQFF. The CDR3 nucleotides read TGTGCCAGCAGCTTTCGACTAGCGGGCTACAATGAGCAGTTCTTC.

This clone has only one observation. V is TRBV4-1 and J is TRBJ2-5; 7 nucleotides align to TRBD2. Germline V CDR1 and CDR2: MGHRA, YSYEKL. This CDR3 contains 16 residues. The trim removed 0 bases at V and 1 base at J, leaving 5 bases unmatched. DNA of the CDR3: TGCGCCAGCAGCCAAGATGGGTCGGGGGGCCAAGAGACCCAGTACTTC. Protein product: CASSQDGSGGQETQYF.